The 2 T cell receptor beta chains in this list originate from one sample, sequenced in a study of cytotoxic CD8 clonotypes in ibrutinib-treated CLL. Using immunoSEQ multiplex PCR, the repertoire was profiled, and TCRdb retains in-frame clones only, with some absent. The sample yields fewer than 25,000 clones, around 79% seen once. Sequenced material: PBMCs, taken before ibrutinib treatment. These receptors were obtained from a human donor with chronic lymphocytic leukemia.

The V and J genes are TRBV5-4 and TRBJ2-6; D is perhaps TRBD1 (7 bases). From germline, CDR1 is SGHNT and CDR2 YYREEE (reference sequence). V was pared by 4 bases and J by 2 bases, with 19 bases between. The CDR3 loop spans 18 amino acids. The CDR3 here is CASSRPRGERAGANVLTF. The CDR3 nucleotides are TGTGCCAGCAGCCGCCCCAGGGGGGAGAGGGCTGGGGCCAACGTCCTGACTTTC.

The J gene is TRBJ1-2, the V gene TRBV11-2, with 8 bases aligning to TRBD1. V dropped 5 bases and J dropped 8; count of bases not matched to a gene: 7. Germline values: CDR1 SGHAT, CDR2 FQNNGV. The CDR3 consists of 13 residues. The CDR3 nucleotides are TGTGCCAGCAGCACCGACAGGGGAAGGGGCTACACCTTC. It is translated as CASSTDRGRGYTF.